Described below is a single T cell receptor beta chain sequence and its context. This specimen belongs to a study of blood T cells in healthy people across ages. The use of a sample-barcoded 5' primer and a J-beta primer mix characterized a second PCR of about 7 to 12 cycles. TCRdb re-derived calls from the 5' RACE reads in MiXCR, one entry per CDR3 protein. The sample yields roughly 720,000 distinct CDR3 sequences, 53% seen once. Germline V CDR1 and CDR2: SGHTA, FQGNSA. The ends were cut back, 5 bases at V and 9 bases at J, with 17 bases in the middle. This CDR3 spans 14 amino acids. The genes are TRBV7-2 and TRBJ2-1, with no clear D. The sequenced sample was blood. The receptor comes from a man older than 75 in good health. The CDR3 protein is CASSLRTLTPEQFF. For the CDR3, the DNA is TGTGCCAGCAGCCTCCGAACTCTTACCCCTGAGCAGTTCTTC. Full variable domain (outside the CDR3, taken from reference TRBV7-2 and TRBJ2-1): GAGVSQSPSNKVTEKGKDVELRCDPISGHTALYWYRQSLGQGLEFLIYFQGNSAPDKSGLPSDRFSAERTGGSVSTLTIQRTQQEDSAVYLCASSLRTLTPEQFFGPGTRLTVL.